Listed below are T cell receptor beta chains from one sample, sequenced in a study of glioma-infiltrating T cells after dendritic cell vaccination. Repertoires were generated with immunoSEQ multiplex PCR, while TCRdb's copy carries only in-frame clones and drops some. The sample lists 75,000 to 85,000 clones; around 86% were seen once. Sequences were derived from blood, sampled after dendritic cell vaccination. All receptors come from a human donor with glioblastoma. Each CDR3 is given with its conserved first and last residue. D genes are given only for firm matches. Clone sizes are given selectively: once, few, many, or a class where the clone is expanded.

TRBV6-5	NA	NA	TRBJ2-1	TGTGCCAGCAGCCCCCGGGAAGAGGAGCAGTTCTTC	CASSPREEEQFF
TRBV7-9	NA	NA	TRBJ2-2	TGTGCCAGCAGCTCCGGACGGGGAATGAACACCGGGGAGCTGTTTTTT	CASSSGRGMNTGELFF
TRBV29-1	NA	NA	TRBJ2-3	TGCAGCGTCGCCGTCAGACGGGCACTAGTGGCAGATACGCAGTATTTT	CSVAVRRALVADTQYF
TRBV29-1	NA	TRBD1	TRBJ1-2	TGCAGCGCACCGACAGGGGGTAACTATGGCTACACCTTC	CSAPTGGNYGYTF
TRBV4-1	NA	TRBD1	TRBJ2-1	TGCGCCAGCAGCCCCTCGGGACAGGGGGCTTACAATGAGCAGTTCTTC	CASSPSGQGAYNEQFF
TRBV10-2	NA	TRBD2	TRBJ2-1	TGCGCCAGCAGTGACCTAGCGGAGTACAATGAGCAGTTCTTC	CASSDLAEYNEQFF
TRBV7-2	NA	NA	TRBJ1-1	TGTGCCAGCAGCCCCTTGGGGAGCACTGAAGCTTTCTTT	CASSPLGSTEAFF
TRBV5-8	NA	NA	TRBJ1-5	TGTGCCAGCAGCTTTGGGAGTCAGCCCCAGCATTTT	CASSFGSQPQHF
TRBV14	NA	NA	TRBJ1-1	TGTGCCAGCAGCCAAGATCAGATGAACACTGAAGCTTTCTTT	CASSQDQMNTEAFF
TRBV5-4	NA	NA	TRBJ1-1	TGTGCCAGCAGCTTGGCAGCGGGGGGGACTGAAGCTTTCTTT	CASSLAAGGTEAFF
TRBV6-5	few	NA	TRBJ2-7	TGTGCCAGCAGCGCCCGGGGGGCCTCCTACGAGCAGTACTTC	CASSARGASYEQYF
TRBV19	NA	TRBD1	TRBJ1-5	TGTGCCAGTAGTGTCGACAGGGGGCGTCAGCCCCAGCATTTT	CASSVDRGRQPQHF
TRBV15	NA	TRBD2	TRBJ2-1	TGTGCCACCAGCAGATCGGGACTAGCGGATTACAATGAGCAGTTCTTC	CATSRSGLADYNEQFF
TRBV4-1	many	TRBD1	TRBJ2-1	TGCGCCAGCAGCGCCGGGACAGGGGAAGGTTATGAGCAGTTCTTC	CASSAGTGEGYEQFF